The rows below give T cell receptor beta chains drawn from one sample of a study of STAT5B mutations in CD4+ large granular lymphocyte leukemia. This table comes from immunoSEQ multiplex PCR, and its TCRdb copy is limited to in-frame clones, with some not included. The table has 37,000 or so clones, 87% seen once. The source material was CD4+ T cells from blood buffy coats. All receptors derive from a human donor in good health. Both conserved end residues are part of each CDR3. D genes are given only for firm matches. Not all rows give a size; the values are once, few, many and, for expanded clones, a class.

CDR3 protein: CASSLYGTGNTEAFF; CDR3 DNA: TGTGCCAGCAGCTTGTACGGGACAGGGAACACTGAAGCTTTCTTT; J gene: TRBJ1-1; clone size: -; D gene: TRBD1; V gene: TRBV5-6
CDR3 protein: CASSPAGQEYGYTF; CDR3 DNA: TGTGCCAGCTCACCCGCCGGACAGGAATATGGCTACACCTTC; J gene: TRBJ1-2; clone size: few; D gene: TRBD1; V gene: TRBV18
CDR3 protein: CASSITGQTYGYTF; CDR3 DNA: TGTGCCAGTAGTATAACCGGACAGACCTATGGCTACACCTTC; J gene: TRBJ1-2; clone size: -; D gene: -; V gene: TRBV19
CDR3 protein: CASSQDAASNQPQHF; CDR3 DNA: TGCGCCAGCAGCCAAGATGCCGCGAGCAATCAGCCCCAGCATTTT; J gene: TRBJ1-5; clone size: -; D gene: -; V gene: TRBV4-3
CDR3 protein: CASRKDSGTGTQYF; CDR3 DNA: TGTGCCAGCAGAAAAGATAGCGGGACGGGTACGCAGTATTTT; J gene: TRBJ2-3; clone size: -; D gene: TRBD2; V gene: TRBV28
CDR3 protein: CASSSTGGRGLETQYF; CDR3 DNA: TGTGCCAGCAGTTCGACAGGGGGGAGAGGGTTAGAGACCCAGTACTTC; J gene: TRBJ2-5; clone size: -; D gene: TRBD1; V gene: TRBV6-5
CDR3 protein: CASSVADNYGYTF; CDR3 DNA: TGTGCCAGCAGCGTAGCGGATAACTATGGCTACACCTTC; J gene: TRBJ1-2; clone size: -; D gene: -; V gene: TRBV9
CDR3 protein: CASSLGRGVNTEAFF; CDR3 DNA: TGTGCCAGCAGCTTGGGACGAGGGGTGAACACTGAAGCTTTCTTT; J gene: TRBJ1-1; clone size: -; D gene: -; V gene: TRBV5-6
CDR3 protein: CASSLETGGDANIQYF; CDR3 DNA: TGTGCCAGCAGCTTGGAGACGGGAGGGGACGCAAACATTCAGTACTTC; J gene: TRBJ2-4; clone size: once; D gene: TRBD2; V gene: TRBV5-6
CDR3 protein: CASSEKAGVGEQYF; CDR3 DNA: TGTGCCAGCAGTGAAAAGGCGGGAGTGGGCGAGCAGTACTTC; J gene: TRBJ2-7; clone size: -; D gene: TRBD2; V gene: TRBV6-1